This T cell receptor (beta chain) appears in the sequencing data of a study of T-cell reconstitution after alpha-beta-depleted transplantation in children. This clonotype was detected only a few times. During its preparation, the TCRbeta library received unique molecular identifiers. TCRdb reanalysed the PCR reads using MiXCR and keeps one entry per CDR3 protein. Among some 490,000 distinct CDR3 sequences listed, under 15% were seen once. Germline assignment: CDR1 SEHNR and CDR2 FQNEAQ (reference sequence). Deletions cut 3 bases from V and 7 bases from J, with 6 bases between. The CDR3 runs to 12 residues.

Sample: PBMCs from the stem cell graft donor, taken from the stem cell graft. This TCR was sampled from a human donor who donated a stem cell graft to a child with combined immunodeficiency. The chain joins TRBV7-9 to TRBJ1-4; D gene unclear. As DNA, the CDR3 is TGTGCCAGCAGCTTTCACAGTGAAAAACTGTTTTTT. This translates into CASSFHSEKLFF.